There are a few counts of the clone carrying this TCR beta chain. Antigen unknown. From germline, CDR1 is SGHTA and CDR2 FQGNSA. V lost 5 bases to trimming and J lost 4 bases; unmatched junction nucleotides: 13. CDR3 length: 16 amino acids. This entry comes from a study of post-analysis software for immune sequencing data. Turning to the study itself: Several disease courses (relapsing-remitting, secondary progressive and progressive-relapsing) of multiple sclerosis were included.

Researchers reported that TCR beta cDNA libraries carried unique molecular identifiers. T cells numbering roughly 0.95 to 11 million gave rise to around 500,000 cDNA molecules. TCRdb redid the calling of the PCR reads with MiXCR, one entry per CDR3 protein. The data show approximately 730,000 distinct CDR3 sequences, with 25% to 30% seen just once and 0.5% to 0.6% held by the top ten. Study observations and caveats: Samples made in the same batch grouped tightly together by F measure. Five or six TRBV segments appeared more often in patients than in controls, and TRBV5-6, TRBV5-1 and TRBV20-1 were among these. There was significantly lower normalized Chao1 diversity in multiple sclerosis patients than in controls.

The chain has TRBV7-2 and TRBJ2-7; TRBD2 matches at 8 bases. The specimen sequenced was blood. This TCR was recovered from a girl aged 5-17 years with multiple sclerosis. In DNA form, the CDR3 reads TGTGCCAGCAGCCCCCGGAGAGCGGGAGTTATATACGAGCAGTACTTC. It is translated as CASSPRRAGVIYEQYF.